This is a list of T cell receptor beta chains from one sample in a study of PD-1 blockade in classical Hodgkin lymphoma. Sequenced by immunoSEQ multiplex PCR; TCRdb stores in-frame clones only, minus some. The profile covers 41,000 or so clones, with roughly two thirds appearing a single time and under 3% taken by the ten largest. Material: peripheral blood mononuclear cells (PBMCs), obtained before the fourth cycle of nivolumab. Receptors originate from a human donor with classical Hodgkin lymphoma. Both conserved end residues are part of each CDR3. The D gene is left open where the match is weak. Not all rows give a size; the values are once, few, many and, for expanded clones, a class.

cdr3_nt: TGTGCCAGCAGCTCGGGGCCCTACGAGCAGTACTTC
cdr3_aa: CASSSGPYEQYF
clone_size: .
j_call: TRBJ2-7
d_call: .
v_call: TRBV5-4

cdr3_nt: TGCGCCAGCAGGAGGGGGAAAAGGGAGACCCAGTACTTC
cdr3_aa: CASRRGKRETQYF
clone_size: .
j_call: TRBJ2-5
d_call: .
v_call: TRBV23-1

cdr3_nt: TGTGCCAGCAGTAAGGATCACGGGGCCTACGAGCAGTACTTC
cdr3_aa: CASSKDHGAYEQYF
clone_size: .
j_call: TRBJ2-7
d_call: .
v_call: TRBV11-2

cdr3_nt: TGTGCCAGCGGGGGGGAGCTGTTTTTT
cdr3_aa: CASGGELFF
clone_size: .
j_call: TRBJ2-2
d_call: .
v_call: TRBV6-4

cdr3_nt: TGTGCCAGCAGTCCAGGACAGGGTCGAGAGTACGAGCAGTACTTC
cdr3_aa: CASSPGQGREYEQYF
clone_size: few
j_call: TRBJ2-7
d_call: TRBD1
v_call: TRBV6-1

cdr3_nt: TGTGCCAGCAGTTACTCGGTTGGAAACACCATATATTTT
cdr3_aa: CASSYSVGNTIYF
clone_size: many
j_call: TRBJ1-3
d_call: .
v_call: TRBV6-5

cdr3_nt: TGTGCCTGGGGACAGGTCACCGGGGAGCTGTTTTTT
cdr3_aa: CAWGQVTGELFF
clone_size: .
j_call: TRBJ2-2
d_call: TRBD1
v_call: TRBV5-4

cdr3_nt: TGTGCCAGCAGCTTAGTTGAAAATTCACCCCTCCACTTT
cdr3_aa: CASSLVENSPLHF
clone_size: once
j_call: TRBJ1-6
d_call: .
v_call: TRBV7-9

cdr3_nt: TGTGCCAGCAGCGTAGATGGACCTAGCACAGATACGCAGTATTTT
cdr3_aa: CASSVDGPSTDTQYF
clone_size: few
j_call: TRBJ2-3
d_call: .
v_call: TRBV9

cdr3_nt: TGTGCCAGCAGCTTAGAGTTTGGGAGCGGGGAGCTGTTTTTT
cdr3_aa: CASSLEFGSGELFF
clone_size: .
j_call: TRBJ2-2
d_call: .
v_call: TRBV11-2

cdr3_nt: TGCGCCAGCAGCCAAGATCGTCAGGGATTGACTAGCTCCTACAATGAGCAGTTCTTC
cdr3_aa: CASSQDRQGLTSSYNEQFF
clone_size: few
j_call: TRBJ2-1
d_call: .
v_call: TRBV4-3

cdr3_nt: TGTGCCAGCAGCTCTCTGGCAGGGCACTCTGGAAACACCATATATTTT
cdr3_aa: CASSSLAGHSGNTIYF
clone_size: .
j_call: TRBJ1-3
d_call: .
v_call: TRBV11-3

cdr3_nt: TGTGCCAGCCTCCCCTGGACTGAGGATCCGTATTTT
cdr3_aa: CASLPWTEDPYF
clone_size: few
j_call: TRBJ2-3
d_call: .
v_call: TRBV7-8

cdr3_nt: TGTGCCAGCAGTTTAATGGACCGTCACTATGGCTACACCTTC
cdr3_aa: CASSLMDRHYGYTF
clone_size: .
j_call: TRBJ1-2
d_call: .
v_call: TRBV28

cdr3_nt: TGTGCCAGCATGTCGGGGGAGGGACTAGCGCACAATGAGCAGTTCTTC
cdr3_aa: CASMSGEGLAHNEQFF
clone_size: .
j_call: TRBJ2-1
d_call: TRBD2
v_call: TRBV27

cdr3_nt: TGCGCCAGGCAACGTGGGGGGGCAGGCACAGATACGCAGTATTTT
cdr3_aa: CARQRGGAGTDTQYF
clone_size: .
j_call: TRBJ2-3
d_call: .
v_call: TRBV10-1

cdr3_nt: TGCGCCAGCAGCCAAGATCATGCGGCAGGTTACGAGCAGTACTTC
cdr3_aa: CASSQDHAAGYEQYF
clone_size: .
j_call: TRBJ2-7
d_call: .
v_call: TRBV4-3

cdr3_nt: TGTGCCTGGTCCACCGGCCATCAGCCCCAGCATTTT
cdr3_aa: CAWSTGHQPQHF
clone_size: .
j_call: TRBJ1-5
d_call: .
v_call: TRBV30

cdr3_nt: TGTGCCAGCAGCTTAAACCGGTACAATGAGCAGTTCTTC
cdr3_aa: CASSLNRYNEQFF
clone_size: .
j_call: TRBJ2-1
d_call: .
v_call: TRBV7-3

cdr3_nt: TGTGCCAGCAGCCAAGACCGGAGCGGGGGGCCGGCAGATACGCAGTATTTT
cdr3_aa: CASSQDRSGGPADTQYF
clone_size: .
j_call: TRBJ2-3
d_call: TRBD2
v_call: TRBV4-2

cdr3_nt: TGTGCCAGCAGCTTACTCGCTCAGATGGTAGATACGCAGTATTTT
cdr3_aa: CASSLLAQMVDTQYF
clone_size: .
j_call: TRBJ2-3
d_call: .
v_call: TRBV11-1

cdr3_nt: TGTGCCTGGAGTACAATGACAGGGAGGGGTCAGCCCCAGCATTTT
cdr3_aa: CAWSTMTGRGQPQHF
clone_size: .
j_call: TRBJ1-5
d_call: TRBD1
v_call: TRBV30

cdr3_nt: TGTGCCAGCAGTTTATCGAACAGGGAGTATGGCTACACCTTC
cdr3_aa: CASSLSNREYGYTF
clone_size: few
j_call: TRBJ1-2
d_call: .
v_call: TRBV27

cdr3_nt: TGTGCCAGCAGCGTCCAGGCGGGGAGCTCCTACGAGCAGTACTTC
cdr3_aa: CASSVQAGSSYEQYF
clone_size: once
j_call: TRBJ2-7
d_call: .
v_call: TRBV9

cdr3_nt: TGTGCCAGTAGTCGAACTGACAGTTTCTACGAGCAGTACTTC
cdr3_aa: CASSRTDSFYEQYF
clone_size: .
j_call: TRBJ2-7
d_call: .
v_call: TRBV19

cdr3_nt: TGTGCTAGCAGCCCTGGTGAACTATGGCAAGAGACCCAGTACTTC
cdr3_aa: CASSPGELWQETQYF
clone_size: .
j_call: TRBJ2-5
d_call: .
v_call: TRBV7-7

cdr3_nt: TGTGCCAGTAGTATACGGGGGGGCACAGATACGCAGTATTTT
cdr3_aa: CASSIRGGTDTQYF
clone_size: once
j_call: TRBJ2-3
d_call: TRBD2
v_call: TRBV19

cdr3_nt: TGTGCCAGCAGTTACGCAGGGACTTCCTACGAGCAGTACTTC
cdr3_aa: CASSYAGTSYEQYF
clone_size: .
j_call: TRBJ2-7
d_call: .
v_call: TRBV6-6

cdr3_nt: TGTGCCAGCAGCAGGATGACAGACGATACTGAAGCTTTCTTT
cdr3_aa: CASSRMTDDTEAFF
clone_size: .
j_call: TRBJ1-1
d_call: .
v_call: TRBV6-4

cdr3_nt: TGCAGTGCTCTTAAGGACACTGAAGCTTTCTTT
cdr3_aa: CSALKDTEAFF
clone_size: .
j_call: TRBJ1-1
d_call: .
v_call: TRBV20-1

cdr3_nt: TGTGCCAGCACCCTCGGGATGGGGGAGGATACGCAGTATTTT
cdr3_aa: CASTLGMGEDTQYF
clone_size: .
j_call: TRBJ2-3
d_call: .
v_call: TRBV28

cdr3_nt: TGTGCCAGCAGTTTAGGTGGCGAGCAGTACTTC
cdr3_aa: CASSLGGEQYF
clone_size: few
j_call: TRBJ2-7
d_call: .
v_call: TRBV28

cdr3_nt: TGCGCCAGCAGCTTGGAGGGCCAGGCCGCACTAAACTATGGCTACACCTTC
cdr3_aa: CASSLEGQAALNYGYTF
clone_size: .
j_call: TRBJ1-2
d_call: .
v_call: TRBV5-1

cdr3_nt: TGTGCCAGCAGTTTAGCGGCTGGGGCCAACGTCCTGACTTTC
cdr3_aa: CASSLAAGANVLTF
clone_size: few
j_call: TRBJ2-6
d_call: .
v_call: TRBV27

cdr3_nt: TGTGCCAGCAGTTTAAGGTCAGGACCTGAAGCTTTCTTT
cdr3_aa: CASSLRSGPEAFF
clone_size: medium-sized
j_call: TRBJ1-1
d_call: .
v_call: TRBV27

cdr3_nt: TGCGCCAGCAGCTTGGGGCTCTTTAGCTCTGGGGCCAACGTCCTGACTTTC
cdr3_aa: CASSLGLFSSGANVLTF
clone_size: .
j_call: TRBJ2-6
d_call: .
v_call: TRBV5-1